This TCR beta chain was sequenced during a study of shared clonotypes between healthy human individuals. At deep level, the assay was performed. Sequencing was performed with immunoSEQ multiplex PCR; in TCRdb, only in-frame clones are kept and a portion is missing. The repertoire has about 2 million clones, 90% to 95% of them found once; the top ten carry more than 0.1%. The germline V gene has CDR1 MGHDK and CDR2 SYGVNS. The CDR3 covers 15 residues. The V end lost 6 bases, the J end lost 1 base, and 15 bases lay between the germline ends. Sequenced sample: naive CD4+ T cells sorted from blood. Described subset: CD45RA+ positively selected. The J gene is TRBJ1-1, the V gene TRBV25-1; TRBD1 might be the D (5 bases). The sequence was obtained from a man in his late teens or twenties in good health. CDR3: CASSPHGAPNTEAFF. The CDR3 DNA sequence: TGTGCCAGCAGCCCACATGGGGCCCCGAACACTGAAGCTTTCTTT.